This T cell receptor beta chain was documented in a study of T-cell reconstitution after alpha-beta-depleted transplantation in children. Points on this clonotype: The target antigen is unknown.

It was with unique molecular identifiers that the TCRbeta library was prepared. Each CDR3 protein is one row after TCRdb ran MiXCR on the PCR reads. The sample holds 440,000 or so distinct CDR3 sequences, around 46% seen once. Study results and caveats: A year post-transplant, T-cell counts and diversity derived mostly from newly produced T cells. Expanded graft clones numbering several hundred reportedly gave rise to alpha-beta T cells about two months after transplant. Surviving recipient T cells and thymic progenitors produced the high day-60 TCRbeta diversity seen in some patients.

Sequenced material: PBMCs, taken before TCRalphabeta/CD19-depleted stem cell transplant. This receptor was taken from a girl aged 2 to 10 with aplastic anemia, due to receive a stem cell transplant.

The CDR3 sequence: CASSSQAGPLGQTQYF. The CDR3 DNA is TGTGCCAGCAGCTCACAGGCAGGCCCCCTCGGGCAGACCCAGTACTTC. The chain links TRBV7-2 to TRBJ2-5; TRBD1 might be the D (5 bases). The V gene lost 4 bases and the J gene lost 6 bases, with 21 bases spanning the gap. Germline loops: CDR1 SGHTA, CDR2 FQGNSA. This CDR3 has 16 amino acids.